This T cell receptor (beta chain) was recovered during a study of T cell repertoires in cytomegalovirus infection. On the study more broadly: Both a matching HLA type and CMV infection were indicated by public TCR beta signatures.

The germline V gene encodes CDR1 MNHEY and CDR2 SMNVEV (reference sequence). The CDR3 runs to 17 residues. Germline trimming cut 5 bases from V and 2 bases from J; bases unmatched to any gene: 8. For this clonotype: Its antigen is not identified.

Study results and caveats: There were HLA-C-restricted CMV-specific TCR beta clonotypes dominating the ex vivo response.

In TCRdb, the reads were re-called with MiXCR into one record per CDR3 protein. The sample records about 68,000 distinct CDR3 sequences, 20% to 25% being singletons. The rearrangement uses TRBV27 and TRBJ1-5; 11 nucleotides align to TRBD1. The TCR comes from a human donor in good health (CMV status not recorded). Some clones in this sample may be carry-over from other donors' samples. The material sequenced was PBMCs, sequenced either directly or after in vitro stimulation (not recorded which). The CDR3 coding sequence is TGTGCCAGCAGTCCCTATTGGACAGGGGGCGGCAATCAGCCCCAGCATTTT. It codes for CASSPYWTGGGNQPQHF.